This record covers a single T cell receptor (beta chain). Its target is unknown. The use of a sample-barcoded 5' primer and a J-beta primer mix characterized a second PCR of roughly 7 to 11 cycles. MiXCR, run by TCRdb on the 5' RACE reads, gives a single entry per CDR3 protein. The sample has 950,000 to 1,200,000 distinct CDR3 sequences; 30% to 40% are singletons. This entry is derived from a study of blood T cells in healthy people across ages. Study overall: About one barcoded beta molecule per two T cells was captured by template switching.

The study's findings and limits: Getting older went along with TCR beta diversity per million T cells dropping roughly linearly. Strong correlation linked observed beta diversity and percent naive T cells.

V was pared by 5 bases and J by 5 bases, with 12 bases between. The CDR3 loop spans 13 amino acids. Germline V gene data show CDR1 as SGHTA and CDR2 as FQGNSA. The chain links TRBV7-2 to TRBJ1-2, with a possible D match to TRBD1 (6 bases). Sequencing was performed on blood. The source is a man between 18 and 35 years old in good health. The CDR3 nucleotides read TGTGCCAGCAGCACGGACAGACAATATGGCTACACCTTC. Translated: CASSTDRQYGYTF.